Below are 8 T cell receptor beta chains sequenced from a single sample in a study of T cell responses to AZD1222 COVID-19 vaccine (TCRdb year 2021). The time point label on this specimen signifies: about 28 days (+/-7) after the second vaccine dose. Library prep was done by the immunoSEQ multiplex PCR assay. In its TCRdb copy, this immuneACCESS table keeps in-frame sequences only and misses some clones. Where compared with another copy, unresolved V genes explain less than half of these, and the others have no known cause. Recorded for this sample are about 100,000 clones; around 90% of them occurred a single time. About 6.8% of the sample rests with the top ten. Sequenced material: peripheral blood, taken 28 days after the second AZD1222 dose. The receptors originated from an adult who received the AZD1222 COVID-19 vaccine.

The rearrangement links TRBV11-2 to TRBJ1-1; D uncertain. CDR3 length equals 14 residues. CDR1 and CDR2 (germline): SGHAT, FQNNGV. Trimming took 0 bases from V and 10 from J, leaving 15 bases between them. The CDR3 reads CASSLEGDGEGAFF. The DNA of the CDR3 is TGTGCCAGCAGCTTAGAGGGCGACGGGGAAGGAGCTTTCTTT.

This chain joins TRBV7-8 and TRBJ2-7; a weak D match, TRBD2 (7 bases). There are 15 residues in the CDR3. Germline V gene sequence: CDR1 SGHVS, CDR2 FQNEAQ. V lost 5 bases and J lost 7, with 21 bases in between. CDR3 loop: CASSPQAGALGEQYF. The CDR3 DNA reads TGTGCCAGCAGCCCCCAGGCGGGGGCGCTAGGGGAGCAGTACTTC.

The rearrangement uses TRBV6-1 and TRBJ2-1, with 9 positions matching TRBD1. Germline loops: CDR1 MNHNS, CDR2 SASEGT. The CDR3 has 16 amino acids. Losses at the gene ends were 2 bases for V and 4 bases for J; bases not matched to a gene: 6. DNA of the CDR3: TGTGCCAGCAGTGAACTGGGACAGGGACCTTACAATGAGCAGTTCTTC. It codes for CASSELGQGPYNEQFF.

This clone appeared once. This chain joins TRBV12-5 and TRBJ1-2; 9 positions agree with TRBD1. V lost 5 bases to trimming and J lost 2 bases; unmatched junction nucleotides: 3. The CDR3 extends over 14 amino acids. Germline values: CDR1 LGHNT, CDR2 FRNRAP. CDR3 in DNA: TGTGCTAGTGGTCGGGGGACAGGGAACTATGGCTACACCTTC. Protein product: CASGRGTGNYGYTF.

V is TRBV6-5 and J is TRBJ1-5, with 10 nucleotides matching TRBD1. Germline values: CDR1 MNHEY, CDR2 SVGAGI. The V gene end was trimmed by 6 bases and the J gene end by 7 bases; junction bases not matched to a gene: 6. The CDR3 totals 14 residues. The CDR3 loop is CASSPTGGGQPQHF. CDR3 bases: TGTGCCAGCAGCCCGACAGGGGGCGGCCAGCCCCAGCATTTT.

In its sample, this clone was seen a few times. In nucleotides, the CDR3 is TGCGCCAGCAGCCAAGACCCAGGGACGTTAGCTAACTATGGCTACACCTTC. It translates to CASSQDPGTLANYGYTF. V usage is TRBV4-1 and J usage is TRBJ1-2; D might be TRBD1 (5 bases). In germline, CDR1 is MGHRA, CDR2 YSYEKL. Trimming left V 0 bases short and J 0 bases short, with 14 bases between. The length of the CDR3 is 17 residues.

The V and J genes are TRBV2 and TRBJ2-7; D ambiguous. Germline lookup yields CDR1 SNHLY and CDR2 FYNNEI. Deletions cut 3 bases from V and 3 bases from J, with 15 bases between. The CDR3 covers 15 residues. The CDR3 reads CASSDVVLINYEQYF. The CDR3 bases are TGTGCCAGCAGTGATGTAGTACTTATTAACTACGAGCAGTACTTC.

This rearrangement joins TRBV2 to TRBJ1-4; maybe TRBD1 (5 bases). The CDR3 spans 15 residues. Trimming removed 1 base from V and 4 bases from J, with 10 bases in between. The germline CDR1 and CDR2 sequences are SNHLY and FYNNEI. CDR3 amino acids: CASSEGAGYNEKLFF. The CDR3 DNA reads as TGTGCCAGCAGTGAAGGCGCAGGGTATAATGAAAAACTGTTTTTT.